Listed below are T cell receptor beta chains from one sample, sequenced in a study of technical replicates of blood from a few donors. The assay was immunoSEQ multiplex PCR, and TCRdb's table has in-frame clones only and misses some. The profile shows about 70,000 clones, approximately 96% of them singletons. Material for sequencing was T cells isolated from PBMCs. All receptors derive from a human donor in good health. The CDR3 runs from the conserved cysteine through the conserved F or W. Each record gives: V gene, J gene, D gene, clone size, CDR3 protein, CDR3 DNA. D genes are given only for firm matches. Expanded clones are given a class, and other clones once, few, many or no size at all.

V: TRBV9; J: TRBJ2-7; D: TRBD2; size: -; CDR3: CASSLHTVLAGDYEQYF; DNA: TGTGCCAGCAGCCTGCATACAGTACTAGCGGGAGACTACGAGCAGTACTTC
V: TRBV10-1; J: TRBJ2-5; D: TRBD1; size: -; CDR3: CASSRGTVQETQYF; DNA: TGCGCCAGCAGCAGAGGGACAGTTCAAGAGACCCAGTACTTC
V: TRBV19; J: TRBJ1-1; D: -; size: -; CDR3: CASSIGDRNTEAFF; DNA: TGTGCCAGTAGTATAGGCGACAGAAACACTGAAGCTTTCTTT
V: TRBV4-2; J: TRBJ1-1; D: TRBD1; size: once; CDR3: CASSAGQGRSTEAFF; DNA: TGTGCCAGCAGCGCGGGACAGGGAAGGAGCACTGAAGCTTTCTTT
V: TRBV4-1; J: TRBJ2-1; D: TRBD1; size: -; CDR3: CASSHDRGNEQFF; DNA: TGCGCCAGCAGCCACGACAGGGGTAATGAGCAGTTCTTC
V: TRBV19; J: TRBJ2-7; D: TRBD1; size: -; CDR3: CASRDRSYEQYF; DNA: TGTGCCAGCCGGGACAGATCCTACGAGCAGTACTTC
V: TRBV7-9; J: TRBJ1-2; D: TRBD1; size: -; CDR3: CASSLTGGYGYGYTF; DNA: TGTGCCAGCAGCCTTACAGGGGGCTACGGCTATGGCTACACCTTC
V: TRBV12-5; J: TRBJ2-7; D: -; size: -; CDR3: CASGLDPGYESFSYEQYF; DNA: TGTGCTAGTGGTTTGGACCCGGGGTACGAATCCTTCTCCTACGAGCAGTACTTC
V: TRBV11-3; J: TRBJ2-7; D: TRBD1; size: -; CDR3: CASSLESGTGAYEQYF; DNA: TGTGCCAGCAGCTTAGAATCCGGGACAGGAGCCTACGAGCAGTACTTC
V: TRBV7-8; J: TRBJ1-1; D: TRBD1; size: -; CDR3: CASSLGGQLNTEAFF; DNA: TGTGCCAGCAGCTTAGGGGGACAGTTGAACACTGAAGCTTTCTTT
V: TRBV11-2; J: TRBJ2-7; D: -; size: -; CDR3: CASSFGRQNEQYF; DNA: TGTGCCAGCAGCTTCGGAAGACAGAACGAGCAGTACTTC
V: TRBV7-9; J: TRBJ1-1; D: -; size: once; CDR3: CASSTGFAIMNTEAFF; DNA: TGTGCCAGCAGCACGGGGTTTGCTATTATGAACACTGAAGCTTTCTTT
V: TRBV6-5; J: TRBJ1-4; D: -; size: -; CDR3: CASKSNEKLFF; DNA: TGTGCCAGCAAATCAAATGAAAAACTGTTTTTT
V: TRBV28; J: TRBJ2-7; D: -; size: -; CDR3: CASSPNPFPDRLEQYF; DNA: TGTGCCAGCAGTCCTAACCCCTTCCCCGACAGGTTAGAGCAGTACTTC
V: TRBV11-3; J: TRBJ2-3; D: -; size: -; CDR3: CASSFGLQGPDTQYF; DNA: TGTGCCAGCAGCTTTGGCTTACAGGGCCCAGATACGCAGTATTTT
V: TRBV19; J: TRBJ1-2; D: -; size: -; CDR3: CASMGDRPGHGYTF; DNA: TGTGCCAGTATGGGTGACAGACCCGGGCATGGCTACACCTTC
V: TRBV9; J: TRBJ2-1; D: -; size: -; CDR3: CASSVVEGAFPHEQFF; DNA: TGTGCCAGCAGCGTAGTGGAGGGGGCCTTTCCCCATGAGCAGTTCTTC
V: TRBV28; J: TRBJ1-2; D: -; size: -; CDR3: CASSLRPKSYGYTF; DNA: TGTGCCAGCAGTTTGAGGCCCAAAAGCTATGGCTACACCTTC
V: TRBV4-1; J: TRBJ2-1; D: -; size: -; CDR3: CASSHTMGRTANEQFF; DNA: TGCGCCAGCAGCCATACGATGGGCAGAACGGCCAATGAGCAGTTCTTC
V: TRBV7-6; J: TRBJ1-5; D: TRBD1; size: -; CDR3: CASSLGTGDNQPQHF; DNA: TGTGCCAGCAGCCTGGGGACAGGGGACAATCAGCCCCAGCATTTT
V: TRBV5-4; J: TRBJ2-5; D: -; size: -; CDR3: CASSLAENQETQYF; DNA: TGTGCCAGCAGCTTGGCAGAAAACCAAGAGACCCAGTACTTC
V: TRBV5-3; J: TRBJ1-5; D: -; size: -; CDR3: CARSLGQIKGMNQPQHF; DNA: TGTGCCAGAAGCTTGGGACAGATAAAGGGGATGAATCAGCCCCAGCATTTT
V: TRBV18; J: TRBJ2-7; D: TRBD2; size: -; CDR3: CASSPPPASGVKRMYEQYF; DNA: TGTGCCAGCTCACCACCTCCAGCTAGCGGGGTAAAAAGGATGTACGAGCAGTACTTC
V: TRBV27; J: TRBJ2-4; D: -; size: -; CDR3: CASSFTGTTLQYF; DNA: TGTGCCAGCAGTTTTACAGGGACGACCCTTCAGTACTTC
V: TRBV5-1; J: TRBJ1-1; D: -; size: -; CDR3: CASSLRVLGEDTEAFF; DNA: TGCGCCAGCAGCCTCCGGGTTCTCGGCGAGGACACTGAAGCTTTCTTT
V: TRBV4-1; J: TRBJ2-2; D: -; size: -; CDR3: CASSFVGRDTGELFF; DNA: TGCGCCAGCAGCTTTGTTGGCCGGGACACCGGGGAGCTGTTTTTT
V: TRBV18; J: TRBJ2-1; D: -; size: -; CDR3: CASSPGSNNEQFF; DNA: TGTGCCAGCTCACCAGGTAGCAACAATGAGCAGTTCTTC
V: TRBV27; J: TRBJ2-4; D: TRBD1; size: -; CDR3: CASSPGTGNEAKNIQYF; DNA: TGTGCCAGCAGTCCCGGGACAGGGAACGAGGCCAAAAACATTCAGTACTTC
V: TRBV10-2; J: TRBJ1-1; D: -; size: -; CDR3: CASKGSITEAFF; DNA: TGCGCCAGCAAGGGGTCGATAACTGAAGCTTTCTTT
V: TRBV5-8; J: TRBJ2-5; D: TRBD1; size: once; CDR3: CASSFRQGRETQYF; DNA: TGTGCCAGCAGCTTCCGACAGGGCCGGGAGACCCAGTACTTC
V: TRBV4-1; J: TRBJ2-2; D: TRBD2; size: -; CDR3: CASSQGWGLAPTGELFF; DNA: TGCGCCAGCAGCCAAGGGTGGGGACTAGCGCCTACCGGGGAGCTGTTTTTT
V: TRBV27; J: TRBJ1-1; D: TRBD1; size: -; CDR3: CASSSRTGGTNTEAFF; DNA: TGTGCCAGCAGTTCCCGGACAGGGGGCACAAACACTGAAGCTTTCTTT
V: TRBV7-9; J: TRBJ2-1; D: TRBD1; size: -; CDR3: CASSLGQGSYNEQFF; DNA: TGTGCCAGCAGCCTCGGACAGGGAAGTTACAATGAGCAGTTCTTC
V: TRBV18; J: TRBJ1-5; D: -; size: -; CDR3: CASSPRGGRIQPQHF; DNA: TGTGCCAGCTCACCTAGAGGGGGAAGGATTCAGCCCCAGCATTTT
V: TRBV6-5; J: TRBJ1-2; D: TRBD1; size: -; CDR3: CASRYRGLYGYTF; DNA: TGTGCCAGCAGATACAGGGGGCTCTATGGCTACACCTTC